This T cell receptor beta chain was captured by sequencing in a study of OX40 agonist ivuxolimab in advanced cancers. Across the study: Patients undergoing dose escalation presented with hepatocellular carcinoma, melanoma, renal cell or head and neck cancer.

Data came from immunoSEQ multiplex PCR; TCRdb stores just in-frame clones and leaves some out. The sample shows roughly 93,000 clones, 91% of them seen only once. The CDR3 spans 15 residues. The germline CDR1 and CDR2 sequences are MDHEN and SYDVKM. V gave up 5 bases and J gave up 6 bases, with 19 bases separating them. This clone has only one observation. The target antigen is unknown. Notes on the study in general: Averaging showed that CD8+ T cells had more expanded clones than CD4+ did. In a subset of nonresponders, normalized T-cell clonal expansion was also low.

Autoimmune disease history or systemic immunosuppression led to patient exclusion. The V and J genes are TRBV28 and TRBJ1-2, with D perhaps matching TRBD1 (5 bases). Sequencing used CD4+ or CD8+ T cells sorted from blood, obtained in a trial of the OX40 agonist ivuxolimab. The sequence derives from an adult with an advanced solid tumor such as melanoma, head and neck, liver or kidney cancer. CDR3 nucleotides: TGTGCCAGCAGTCCCCACTCCGCCGGGGGTAATGGCTACACCTTC. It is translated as CASSPHSAGGNGYTF.